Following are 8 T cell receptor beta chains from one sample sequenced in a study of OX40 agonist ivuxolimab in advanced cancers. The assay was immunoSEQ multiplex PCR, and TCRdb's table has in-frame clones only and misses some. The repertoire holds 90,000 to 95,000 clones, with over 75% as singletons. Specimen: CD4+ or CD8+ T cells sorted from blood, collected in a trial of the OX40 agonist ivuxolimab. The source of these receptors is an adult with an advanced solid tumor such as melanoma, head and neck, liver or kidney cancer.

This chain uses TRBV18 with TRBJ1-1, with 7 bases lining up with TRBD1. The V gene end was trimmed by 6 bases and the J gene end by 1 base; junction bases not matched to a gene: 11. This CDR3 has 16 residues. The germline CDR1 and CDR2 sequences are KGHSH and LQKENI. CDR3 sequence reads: CASSPRRGTANTEAFF. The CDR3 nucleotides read TGTGCCAGCTCGCCCAGACGCGGGACAGCGAACACTGAAGCTTTCTTT.

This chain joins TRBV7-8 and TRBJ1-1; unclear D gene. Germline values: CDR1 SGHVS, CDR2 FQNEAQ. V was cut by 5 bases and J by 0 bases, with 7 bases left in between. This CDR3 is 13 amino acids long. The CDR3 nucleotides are TGTGCCAGCAGCGGTCCGATGAACACTGAAGCTTTCTTT. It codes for CASSGPMNTEAFF. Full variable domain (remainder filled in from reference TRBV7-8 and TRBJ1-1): GAGVSQSPRYKVAKRGQDVALRCDPISGHVSLFWYQQALGQGPEFLTYFQNEAQLDKSGLPSDRFFAERPEGSVSTLKIQRTQQEDSAVYLCASSGPMNTEAFFGQGTRLTVV.

CDR3 DNA: TGTGCCAGCAGCCCCGATAGCGGTAGCACAGATACGCAGTATTTT. Amino acids: CASSPDSGSTDTQYF. This chain joins TRBV11-3 and TRBJ2-3; possibly TRBD2 for D (6 bases). Germline assignment: CDR1 SGHNT and CDR2 YENEEA. Trimming pared 5 bases from V and 0 bases from J, leaving 12 bases between. The CDR3 covers 15 residues.

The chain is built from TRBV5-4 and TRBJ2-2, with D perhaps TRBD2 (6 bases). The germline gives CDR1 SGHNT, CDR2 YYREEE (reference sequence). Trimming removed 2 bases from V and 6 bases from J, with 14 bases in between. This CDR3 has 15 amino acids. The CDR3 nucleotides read TGTGCCAGCAGCTTTCTAGCGACCGCCGCCGGGGAGCTGTTTTTT. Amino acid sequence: CASSFLATAAGELFF.

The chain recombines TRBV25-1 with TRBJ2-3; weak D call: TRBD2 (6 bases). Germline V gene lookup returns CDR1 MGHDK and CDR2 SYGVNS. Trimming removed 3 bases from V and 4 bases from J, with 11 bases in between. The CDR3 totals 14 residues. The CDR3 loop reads CASSEASASDTQYF. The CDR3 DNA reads TGTGCCAGCAGTGAGGCTAGCGCGTCAGATACGCAGTATTTT.

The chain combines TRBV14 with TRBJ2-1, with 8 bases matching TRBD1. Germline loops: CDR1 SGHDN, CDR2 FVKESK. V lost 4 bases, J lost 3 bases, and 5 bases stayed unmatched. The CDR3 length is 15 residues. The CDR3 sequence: CASSRRQGFYNEQFF. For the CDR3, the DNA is TGTGCCAGCAGCCGGAGACAGGGGTTCTACAATGAGCAGTTCTTC. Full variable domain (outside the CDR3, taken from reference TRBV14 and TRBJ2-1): EAGVTQFPSHSVIEKGQTVTLRCDPISGHDNLYWYRRVMGKEIKFLLHFVKESKQDESGMPNNRFLAERTGGTYSTLKVQPAELEDSGVYFCASSRRQGFYNEQFFGPGTRLTVL.

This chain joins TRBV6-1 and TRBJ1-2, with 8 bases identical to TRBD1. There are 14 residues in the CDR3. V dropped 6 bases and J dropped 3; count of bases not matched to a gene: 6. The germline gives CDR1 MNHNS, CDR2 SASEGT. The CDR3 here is CASSQYRGDYGYTF. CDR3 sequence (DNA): TGTGCCAGCAGCCAATACAGGGGGGACTATGGCTACACCTTC.

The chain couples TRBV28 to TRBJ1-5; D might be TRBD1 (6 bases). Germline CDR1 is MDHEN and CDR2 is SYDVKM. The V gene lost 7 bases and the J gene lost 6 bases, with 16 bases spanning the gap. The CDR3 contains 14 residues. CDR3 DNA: TGTGCCAGCACCTTAGGGACAATGGGTCAGCCCCAGCATTTT. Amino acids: CASTLGTMGQPQHF. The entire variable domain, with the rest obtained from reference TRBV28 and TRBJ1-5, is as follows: DVKVTQSSRYLVKRTGEKVFLECVQDMDHENMFWYRQDPGLGLRLIYFSYDVKMKEKGDIPEGYSVSREKKERFSLILESASTNQTSMYLCASTLGTMGQPQHFGDGTRLSIL.